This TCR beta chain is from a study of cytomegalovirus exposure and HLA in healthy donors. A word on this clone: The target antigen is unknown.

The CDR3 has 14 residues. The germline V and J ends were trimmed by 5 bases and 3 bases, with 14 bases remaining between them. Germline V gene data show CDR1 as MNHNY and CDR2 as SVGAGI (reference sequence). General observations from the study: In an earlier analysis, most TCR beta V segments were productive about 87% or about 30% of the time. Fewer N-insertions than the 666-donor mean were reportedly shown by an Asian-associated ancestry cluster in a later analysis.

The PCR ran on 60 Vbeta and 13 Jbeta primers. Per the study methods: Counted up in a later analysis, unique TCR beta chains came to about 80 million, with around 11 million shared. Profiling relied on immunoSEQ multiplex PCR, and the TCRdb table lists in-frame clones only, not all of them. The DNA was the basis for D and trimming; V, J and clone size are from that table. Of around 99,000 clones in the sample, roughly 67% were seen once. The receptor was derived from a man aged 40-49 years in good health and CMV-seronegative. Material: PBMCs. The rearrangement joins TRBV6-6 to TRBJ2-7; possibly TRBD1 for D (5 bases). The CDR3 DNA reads TGTGCCAGCAGTCCTCGAGCAGGGATCTACGAGCAGTACTTC. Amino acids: CASSPRAGIYEQYF.